This section outlines one TCR beta chain sequence together with its context. The antigen is unknown. The sample belongs to a study of cytomegalovirus exposure and HLA in healthy donors. The wider study: Per a later analysis, the roughly 690 first-cohort and some 130 validation repertoires shared one platform. Notes on the study in general: As was reported, the classifier diagnosed cytomegalovirus status with high specificity and sensitivity. Usually a TCR sequence was rare, but some public TCRs were found in many donors. The investigators catalogued under 200 TCR beta chains as cytomegalovirus-associated.

Germline CDR1 is SEHNR and CDR2 is FQNEAQ (reference sequence). The V gene end was trimmed by 5 bases and the J gene end by 4 bases; junction bases not matched to a gene: 11. The CDR3 is 15 amino acids. Here immunoSEQ multiplex PCR was the method, and the copy in TCRdb shows in-frame clones only, minus some. This sample carries 90,000 to 110,000 clones, 86% of them seen once, and the ten largest clones take approximately 4%. The sequence was obtained from a young woman in good health and CMV-seropositive. Sequenced material: PBMCs. The chain links TRBV7-9 to TRBJ2-7; 7 bases map to TRBD2. In DNA form, the CDR3 reads TGTGCCAGCAGCGGGGGGACTAAGTTATCGTACGAGCAGTACTTC. It specifies CASSGGTKLSYEQYF.